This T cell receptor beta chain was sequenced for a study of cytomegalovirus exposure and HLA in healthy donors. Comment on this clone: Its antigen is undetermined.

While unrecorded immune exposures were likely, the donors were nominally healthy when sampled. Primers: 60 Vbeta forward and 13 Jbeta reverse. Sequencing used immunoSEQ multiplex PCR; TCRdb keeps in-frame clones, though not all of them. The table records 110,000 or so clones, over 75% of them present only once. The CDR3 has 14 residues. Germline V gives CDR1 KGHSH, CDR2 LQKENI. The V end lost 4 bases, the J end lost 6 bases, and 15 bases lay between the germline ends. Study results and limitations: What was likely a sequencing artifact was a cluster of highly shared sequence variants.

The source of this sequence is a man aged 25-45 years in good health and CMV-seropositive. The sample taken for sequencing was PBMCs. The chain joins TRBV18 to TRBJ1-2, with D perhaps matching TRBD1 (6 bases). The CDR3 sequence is CASSRIQGLDGYTF. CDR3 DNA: TGTGCCAGCTCACGTATACAGGGTCTTGATGGCTACACCTTC.